Each of the 15 T cell receptor beta chains below was sequenced from the same sample in a study of T cells in Graves' hyperthyroidism and ophthalmopathy. Researchers amplified the TCR beta CDR3 regions from RNA transcripts. During a first-round RT-PCR of the TCR CDR3, the HTBI primer set was used. MiXCR, applied by TCRdb to the multiplex PCR reads, yields one record per CDR3 protein. Of under 350,000 distinct CDR3 sequences listed, more than 15% were seen once; the top ten hold less than 70%. The material sequenced was blood. These receptors originate from a woman aged 55-70 years with Graves' ophthalmopathy.

Ten or more counts support this clonotype. V is TRBV5-1 and J is TRBJ2-7; TRBD2 matches 13 bases. The CDR3 is 17 amino acids. V lost 5 bases to trimming and J lost 2 bases; unmatched junction nucleotides: 10. The germline V gene has CDR1 SGHRS and CDR2 YFSETQ. The CDR3 region is CASSRPGLAGKTYEQYF. CDR3 nucleotide sequence: TGCGCCAGCAGTCGGCCGGGACTAGCGGGGAAGACCTACGAGCAGTACTTC.

In its sample, this clonotype was seen many times. The chain recombines TRBV11-1 with TRBJ2-3, with D tentatively TRBD1 (5 bases). Trimming stripped 7 bases from V and 3 bases from J, with 17 bases between. CDR3 length equals 15 residues. Per the germline V gene, CDR1 is SGHAT and CDR2 is FQDESV (reference sequence). The CDR3 DNA is TGTGCCAGCACCAGGGATCCCCTTGGAACAGATACGCAGTATTTT. Its protein product is CASTRDPLGTDTQYF.

This clonotype was counted at least ten times. This chain connects TRBV6-1 to TRBJ2-1, with 12 bases aligning to TRBD1. CDR1 is MNHNS and CDR2 is SASEGT in the germline V gene. The CDR3 sequence is 17 residues long. V was clipped by 5 bases and J by 5 bases; unmatched bases: 10. In DNA form, the CDR3 reads TGTGCCAGCAGTTTGTCCCGGGACAGGGGGCGCGACAATGAGCAGTTCTTC. It specifies CASSLSRDRGRDNEQFF.

This clonotype came up many times. V gene TRBV27 combines with J gene TRBJ1-6; D is perhaps TRBD1 (5 bases). The V end lost 2 bases, the J end lost 6 bases, and 8 bases lay between the germline ends. The CDR3 spans 14 residues. Germline loops: CDR1 MNHEY, CDR2 SMNVEV (reference sequence). CDR3: CASSLQGRNSPLHF. The CDR3, as DNA: TGTGCCAGCAGTTTACAGGGACGTAATTCACCCCTCCACTTT.

This clonotype was picked up many times. The gene calls are TRBV5-8 and TRBJ1-6; D is undetermined. V was pared by 4 bases and J by 0 bases, with 8 bases between. The CDR3 contains 15 residues. Germline CDR1 and CDR2: SGHTS and YDEGEE. The CDR3 coding sequence is TGTGCCAGCAGCATTGAGAGCTCCTATAATTCACCCCTCCACTTT. Its translation is CASSIESSYNSPLHF.

There are many counts of this clonotype. J is TRBJ1-5 and V is TRBV28; perhaps TRBD1 as D (5 bases). The V gene's germline CDR1 is MDHEN and CDR2 SYDVKM. The CDR3 has 14 residues. V lost 3 bases and J lost 1, with 7 bases in between. In nucleotides, the CDR3 is TGTGCCAGCAGTTTTTGGGGGAGCAATCAGCCCCAGCATTTT. Protein product: CASSFWGSNQPQHF.

There are a few counts of this clonotype. This rearrangement joins TRBV6-2 or TRBV6-3 to TRBJ1-2; D is undetermined. Germline loops: CDR1 MNHEY, CDR2 SVGEGT. The CDR3 runs 12 residues. Deletions cut 5 bases from V and 6 bases from J, with 10 bases between. CDR3 loop: CASSTWTDGYTF. The CDR3 DNA reads TGTGCCAGCAGTACCTGGACGGATGGCTACACCTTC.

This clonotype was seen at least ten times. The chain has TRBV7-2 and TRBJ2-7; 7 nucleotides agree with TRBD2. The J segment lost 0 bases and the V segment lost 4 bases, leaving 3 bases of the junction unmatched. This CDR3 has 14 amino acids. Germline V gene lookup returns CDR1 SGHTA and CDR2 FQGNSA. The CDR3 sequence: CASSSSGNSYEQYF. CDR3 DNA: TGTGCCAGCAGCTCCAGCGGGAACTCCTACGAGCAGTACTTC.

Turning to this clonotype: Possible read error: a much larger clone is one base away. This chain connects TRBV28 to TRBJ1-2; the D is unclear. Germline loops: CDR1 MDHEN, CDR2 SYDVKM. The V and J ends lost 1 base and 9 bases respectively, with 6 bases between them. This CDR3 comprises 11 residues. This CDR3 is CASSLYGRYTF. The CDR3, as DNA: TGTGCCAGCAGTTTATATGGACGCTACACCTTC.

In this sample, this clonotype turned up many times. The J gene is TRBJ1-2, the V gene TRBV20-1; unclear D gene. CDR1 DFQATT and CDR2 SNEGSKA come from the germline V gene (reference sequence). The CDR3 is 13 amino acids. The V gene lost 0 bases and the J gene lost 2 bases, with 7 bases spanning the gap. CDR3: CSAREKGNYGYTF. The CDR3 nucleotides read TGCAGTGCTAGAGAGAAGGGAAACTATGGCTACACCTTC.

V usage is TRBV2 and J usage is TRBJ1-1; 10 positions match TRBD1. Germline V gene sequence: CDR1 SNHLY, CDR2 FYNNEI. CDR3 length: 15 residues. V trimming: 6 bases; J trimming: 5 bases; junction bases outside the gene matches: 9. In nucleotides, the CDR3 is TGTGCCAGCAGACCGGGACAGGGGACTAGGACTGAAGCTTTCTTT. It codes for CASRPGQGTRTEAFF.

This clonotype was detected many times. The chain couples TRBV11-3 to TRBJ2-1, with D possibly TRBD1 on 6 matching bases. CDR1 SGHNT and CDR2 YENEEA come from the germline V gene. This CDR3 is 14 amino acids long. V lost 5 bases to trimming and J lost 6 bases, with 14 bases between them. This CDR3 is CASSNQGIGNEQFF. The DNA for the CDR3 is TGTGCCAGCAGCAATCAGGGGATCGGCAATGAGCAGTTCTTC.

This clonotype was recorded a few times. The chain is built from TRBV19 and TRBJ1-5; D gene uncertain. Trimming removed 5 bases at V and 2 bases at J, with 13 bases between. The germline gives CDR1 LNHDA, CDR2 SQIVND (reference sequence). The CDR3 is made up of 15 amino acids. The CDR3 loop is CASSFTSLGNQPQHF. DNA for the CDR3: TGTGCCAGTAGTTTCACGTCTCTGGGCAATCAGCCCCAGCATTTT.

The chain employs TRBV18 and TRBJ2-7; the D is unclear. Germline V lookup: CDR1 KGHSH, CDR2 LQKENI. The CDR3 covers 14 residues. The germline V and J ends were trimmed by 2 bases and 4 bases, with 12 bases remaining between them. The CDR3 sequence is CASSPIGPAYEQYF. CDR3 bases: TGTGCCAGCTCACCAATCGGGCCAGCTTACGAGCAGTACTTC.

This clonotype was recorded at least ten times. V usage is TRBV28 and J usage is TRBJ2-7, with TRBD1 matching over 11 bases. This CDR3 comprises 14 residues. V trimming: 7 bases; J trimming: 3 bases; junction bases outside the gene matches: 5. Germline CDR1 MDHEN, CDR2 SYDVKM. CDR3 nucleotide sequence: TGTGCCAGCAACTTAGGGACAGGGGGCTACGAGCAGTACTTC. Translated: CASNLGTGGYEQYF. Full variable domain (rest looked up from reference TRBV28 and TRBJ2-7): DVKVTQSSRYLVKRTGEKVFLECVQDMDHENMFWYRQDPGLGLRLIYFSYDVKMKEKGDIPEGYSVSREKKERFSLILESASTNQTSMYLCASNLGTGGYEQYFGPGTRLTVT.